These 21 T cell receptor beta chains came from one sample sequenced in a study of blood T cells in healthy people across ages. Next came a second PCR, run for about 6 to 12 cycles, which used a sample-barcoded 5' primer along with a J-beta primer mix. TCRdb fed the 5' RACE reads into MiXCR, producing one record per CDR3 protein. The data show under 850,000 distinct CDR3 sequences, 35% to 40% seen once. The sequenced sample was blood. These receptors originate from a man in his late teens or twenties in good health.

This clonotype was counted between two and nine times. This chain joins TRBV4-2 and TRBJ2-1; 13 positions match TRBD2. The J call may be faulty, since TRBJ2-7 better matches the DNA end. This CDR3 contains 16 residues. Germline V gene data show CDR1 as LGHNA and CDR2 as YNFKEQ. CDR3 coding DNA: TGTGCCAGCAGCCTCAAGGGACTAGCGGGGATAAATGAGCAGTACTTC. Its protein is CASSLKGLAGINEQYF.

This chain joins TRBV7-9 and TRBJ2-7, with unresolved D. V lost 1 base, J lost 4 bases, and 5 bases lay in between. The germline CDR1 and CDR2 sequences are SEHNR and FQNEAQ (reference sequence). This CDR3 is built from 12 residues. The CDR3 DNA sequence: TGTGCCAGCAGCTTAGTGGAATACGAGCAGTACTTC. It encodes CASSLVEYEQYF. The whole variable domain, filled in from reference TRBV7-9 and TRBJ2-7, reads DTGVSQNPRHKITKRGQNVTFRCDPISEHNRLYWYRQTLGQGPEFLTYFQNEAQLEKSRLLSDRFSAERPKGSFSTLEIQRTEQGDSAMYLCASSLVEYEQYFGPGTRLTVT.

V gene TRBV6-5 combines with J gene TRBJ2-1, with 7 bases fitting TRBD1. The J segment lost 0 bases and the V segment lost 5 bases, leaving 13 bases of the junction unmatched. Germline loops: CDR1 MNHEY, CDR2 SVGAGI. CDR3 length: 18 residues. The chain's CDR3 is CASSHPRQGRLSYNEQFF. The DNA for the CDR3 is TGTGCCAGCAGTCACCCACGACAGGGTCGCCTCTCCTACAATGAGCAGTTCTTC.

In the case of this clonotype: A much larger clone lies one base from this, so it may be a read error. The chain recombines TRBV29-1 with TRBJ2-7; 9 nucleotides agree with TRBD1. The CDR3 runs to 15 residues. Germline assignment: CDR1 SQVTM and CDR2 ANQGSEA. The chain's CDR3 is CGVRGQGKKTVEQYF. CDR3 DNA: TGCGGCGTCCGCGGACAGGGGAAAAAAACGGTCGAGCAGTACTTC.

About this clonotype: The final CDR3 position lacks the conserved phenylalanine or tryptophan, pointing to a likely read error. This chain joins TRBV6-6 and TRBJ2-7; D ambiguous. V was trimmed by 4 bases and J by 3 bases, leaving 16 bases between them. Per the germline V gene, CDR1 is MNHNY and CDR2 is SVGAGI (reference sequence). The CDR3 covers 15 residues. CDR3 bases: TGTGCCAGCAGTTCGCCCGGGCAGGAATACTACGAGCAGTACTTA. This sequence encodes CASSSPGQEYYEQYL.

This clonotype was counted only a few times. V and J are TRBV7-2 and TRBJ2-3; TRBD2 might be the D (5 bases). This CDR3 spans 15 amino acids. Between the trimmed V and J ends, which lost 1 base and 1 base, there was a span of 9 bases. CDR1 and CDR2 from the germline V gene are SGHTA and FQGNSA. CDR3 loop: CASSLERKRTDTQYF. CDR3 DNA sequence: TGTGCCAGCAGCTTAGAGCGGAAGCGCACAGATACGCAGTATTTT.

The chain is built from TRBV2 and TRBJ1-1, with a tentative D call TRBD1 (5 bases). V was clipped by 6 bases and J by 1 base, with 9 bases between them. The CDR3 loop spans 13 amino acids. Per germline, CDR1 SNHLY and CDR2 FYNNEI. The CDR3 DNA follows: TGTGCCAGCAGCCGGGGGGAGAACACTGAAGCTTTCTTT. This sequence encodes CASSRGENTEAFF.

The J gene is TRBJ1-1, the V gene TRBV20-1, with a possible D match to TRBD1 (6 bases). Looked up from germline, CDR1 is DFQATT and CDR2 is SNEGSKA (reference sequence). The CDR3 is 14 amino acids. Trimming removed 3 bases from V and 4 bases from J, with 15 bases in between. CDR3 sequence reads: CSARTGQLSTEAFF. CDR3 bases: TGCAGTGCTAGGACTGGACAGCTGAGCACTGAAGCTTTCTTT.

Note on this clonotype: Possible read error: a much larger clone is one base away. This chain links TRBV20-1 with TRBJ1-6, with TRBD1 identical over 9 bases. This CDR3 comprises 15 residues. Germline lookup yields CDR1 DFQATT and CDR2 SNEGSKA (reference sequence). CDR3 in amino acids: CRAPYIGQGNSPLHF. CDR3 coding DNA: TGCAGGGCTCCTTACATAGGACAGGGGAATTCACCCCTCCACTTT.

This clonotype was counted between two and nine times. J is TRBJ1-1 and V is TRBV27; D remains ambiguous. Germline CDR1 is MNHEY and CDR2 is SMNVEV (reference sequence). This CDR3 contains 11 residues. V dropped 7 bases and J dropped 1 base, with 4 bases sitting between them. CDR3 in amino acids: CASIGNTEAFF. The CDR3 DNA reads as TGTGCCAGCATAGGGAACACTGAAGCTTTCTTT.

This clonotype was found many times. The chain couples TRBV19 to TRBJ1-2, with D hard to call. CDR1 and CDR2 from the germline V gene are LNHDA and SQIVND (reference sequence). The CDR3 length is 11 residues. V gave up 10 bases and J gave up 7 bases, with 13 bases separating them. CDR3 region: CATERAGGYTF. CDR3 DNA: TGTGCCACTGAAAGGGCGGGTGGCTACACCTTC.

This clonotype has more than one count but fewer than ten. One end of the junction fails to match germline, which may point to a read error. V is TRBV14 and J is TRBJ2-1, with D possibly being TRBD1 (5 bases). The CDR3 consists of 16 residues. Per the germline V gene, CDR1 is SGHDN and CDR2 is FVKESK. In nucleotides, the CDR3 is TGTGCCAGCGGCCAAGAGAGGCAGGGCCCCTACAATGAGCAGTTCTTC. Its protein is CASGQERQGPYNEQFF.

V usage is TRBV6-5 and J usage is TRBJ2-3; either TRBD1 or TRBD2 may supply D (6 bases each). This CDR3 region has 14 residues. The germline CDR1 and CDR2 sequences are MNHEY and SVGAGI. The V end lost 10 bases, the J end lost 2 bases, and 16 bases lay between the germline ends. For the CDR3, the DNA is TGTGCCATAGGGGGGAGTGGAAACACAGATACGCAGTATTTT. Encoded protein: CAIGGSGNTDTQYF.

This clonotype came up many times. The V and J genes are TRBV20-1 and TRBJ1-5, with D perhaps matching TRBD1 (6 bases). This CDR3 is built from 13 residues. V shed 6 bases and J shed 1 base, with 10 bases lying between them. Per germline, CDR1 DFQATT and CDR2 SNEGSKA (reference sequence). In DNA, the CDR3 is TGCAGTGCAAACAGGGTGAGCAATCAGCCCCAGCATTTT. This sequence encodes CSANRVSNQPQHF.

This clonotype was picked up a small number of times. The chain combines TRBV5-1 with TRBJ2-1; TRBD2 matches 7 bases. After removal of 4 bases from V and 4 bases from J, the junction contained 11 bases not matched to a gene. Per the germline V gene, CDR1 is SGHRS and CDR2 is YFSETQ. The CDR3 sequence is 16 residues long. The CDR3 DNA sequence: TGCGCCAGCAGCACTCAAGTGTCTAGCGGATACAATGAGCAGTTCTTC. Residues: CASSTQVSSGYNEQFF.

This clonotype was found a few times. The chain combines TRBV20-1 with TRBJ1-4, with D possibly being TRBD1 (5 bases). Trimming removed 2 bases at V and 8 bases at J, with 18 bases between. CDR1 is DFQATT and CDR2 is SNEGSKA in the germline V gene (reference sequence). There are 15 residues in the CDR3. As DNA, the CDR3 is TGCAGTGCTAGAATTTTGGGGACCCGGGGGGAAAAACTGTTTTTT. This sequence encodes CSARILGTRGEKLFF.

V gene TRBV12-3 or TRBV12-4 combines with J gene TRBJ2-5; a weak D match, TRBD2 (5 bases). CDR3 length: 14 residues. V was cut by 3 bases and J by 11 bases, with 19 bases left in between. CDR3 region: CASSFTAGGNEQYF. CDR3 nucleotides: TGTGCCAGCAGTTTTACCGCCGGAGGTAATGAGCAGTACTTC.

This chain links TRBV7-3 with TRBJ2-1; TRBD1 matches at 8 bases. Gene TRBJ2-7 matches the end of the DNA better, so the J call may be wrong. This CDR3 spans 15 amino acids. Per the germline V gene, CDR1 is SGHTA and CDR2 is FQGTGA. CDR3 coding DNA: TGTGCCAGCAGCTCGACAGGGGACTCCTACAATGAGCAGTACTTC. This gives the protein CASSSTGDSYNEQYF.

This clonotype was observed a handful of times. Here the CDR3 DNA reads TGCAGTGCTAGAGATCGACTAGCGGGGGGCCGGGATACGCAGTATTTT. Protein: CSARDRLAGGRDTQYF. This sequence joins TRBV20-1 and TRBJ2-3, with TRBD2 matching 13 bases. Germline CDR1 is DFQATT and CDR2 is SNEGSKA (reference sequence). The junction had 6 bases not matched to a gene; V was cut back by 0 bases and J by 6 bases. The length of the CDR3 is 16 residues.

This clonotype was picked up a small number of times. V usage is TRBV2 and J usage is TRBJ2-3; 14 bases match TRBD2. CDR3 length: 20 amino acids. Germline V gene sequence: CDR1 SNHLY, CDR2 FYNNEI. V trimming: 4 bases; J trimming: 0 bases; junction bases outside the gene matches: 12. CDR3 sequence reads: CASSGPTSGGVLSSTDTQYF. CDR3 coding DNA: TGTGCCAGCAGTGGGCCGACTAGCGGGGGGGTGCTTTCTAGCACAGATACGCAGTATTTT.

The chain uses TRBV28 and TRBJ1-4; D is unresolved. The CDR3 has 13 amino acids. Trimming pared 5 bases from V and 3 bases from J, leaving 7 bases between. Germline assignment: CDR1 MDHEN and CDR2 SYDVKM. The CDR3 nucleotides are TGTGCCAGCAGTGTTAGGGCTAATGAAAAACTGTTTTTT. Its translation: CASSVRANEKLFF.